A single sample gave rise to the 17 T cell receptor beta chains below, sequenced in a study of T cell responses to AZD1222 COVID-19 vaccine. TCRdb's copy holds only in-frame clones and misses some; the assay was immunoSEQ multiplex PCR. Here the sample spans 150,000 to 180,000 clones, 86% being singletons. Source: peripheral blood, taken on day 0 of MenACWY control vaccination. These receptors came from an adult in good health.

The rearrangement links TRBV14 to TRBJ1-2, with D uncertain. Germline V CDR1 and CDR2: SGHDN, FVKESK. The CDR3 sequence is 14 residues long. Trimming left V 5 bases short and J 5 bases short, with 15 bases between. DNA of the CDR3: TGTGCCAGCAGCTCGCAAGGGAGGCTTTATGGCTACACCTTC. Its translation is CASSSQGRLYGYTF.

The chain carries TRBV2 and TRBJ1-3; D uncertain. From germline, CDR1 is SNHLY and CDR2 FYNNEI. Trimming stripped 0 bases from V and 0 bases from J, with 6 bases between. The CDR3 length is 15 residues. The CDR3 spells CASSEARTSGNTIYF. The CDR3 DNA reads as TGTGCCAGCAGTGAAGCAAGGACCTCTGGAAACACCATATATTTT.

The rearrangement links TRBV28 to TRBJ2-7; perhaps TRBD1 as D (5 bases). Trimming took 5 bases from V and 3 from J, leaving 8 bases between them. Germline V gives CDR1 MDHEN, CDR2 SYDVKM. The CDR3 is 12 amino acids. DNA of the CDR3: TGTGCCAGCAGTCCCAGGGACTACGAGCAGTACGTC. Protein: CASSPRDYEQYV.

This chain uses TRBV6-2 or TRBV6-3 with TRBJ2-7; D call uncertain. The germline V gene has CDR1 MNHEY and CDR2 SVGEGT. The CDR3 covers 13 residues. Trimming pared 6 bases from V and 3 bases from J, leaving 12 bases between. As DNA, the CDR3 is TGTGCCAGCAGCCTGGACCCGTTCTACGAGCAGTACGTC. Amino acid sequence: CASSLDPFYEQYV.

The V gene is TRBV10-3, the J gene TRBJ1-1; no reliable D call. CDR3 length equals 14 residues. Trimming stripped 6 bases from V and 1 base from J, with 12 bases between. CDR1 and CDR2 (germline): ENHRY, SYGVKD. CDR3 DNA: TGTGCCATCAGAAATACGGGGAAGAACACTGAAGCTTTCTTT. Translated: CAIRNTGKNTEAFF.

The rearrangement uses TRBV24-1 and TRBJ2-7, with 11 bases that match TRBD2. CDR1 and CDR2 from the germline V gene are KGHDR and SFDVKD. The ends lost 3 bases at V and 3 bases at J; junction bases unmatched: 3. The CDR3 loop spans 15 amino acids. CDR3 sequence reads: CATSDPGTSGYEQYF. The CDR3 DNA sequence: TGTGCCACCAGTGATCCCGGGACTAGCGGCTACGAGCAGTACTTC.

This sequence joins TRBV19 and TRBJ1-1; 8 bases fit TRBD1. CDR3 size: 15 residues. The J segment lost 0 bases and the V segment lost 9 bases, leaving 9 bases of the junction unmatched. The germline V gene encodes CDR1 LNHDA and CDR2 SQIVND (reference sequence). For the CDR3, the DNA is TGTGCCAGCCTTCGGAGACAGGGGTTGAACACTGAAGCTTTCTTT. Translated, it gives CASLRRQGLNTEAFF.

This clone was detected only a few times. The junction and the germline gene differ at one end; a read error may be behind it. V usage is TRBV2 and J usage is TRBJ1-2, with D tentatively TRBD1 (6 bases). Germline V lookup: CDR1 SNHLY, CDR2 FYNNEI. The CDR3 is made up of 12 amino acids. CDR3 amino acids: CASGDRKKGYTF. CDR3 nucleotides: TGTGCCAGCGGTGACAGGAAAAAGGGCTACACCTTC. Full variable domain (remainder filled in from reference TRBV2 and TRBJ1-2): EPEVTQTPSHQVTQMGQEVILRCVPISNHLYFYWYRQILGQKVEFLVSFYNNEISEKSEIFDDQFSVERPDGSNFTLKIRSTKLEDSAMYFCASGDRKKGYTFGSGTRLTVV.

This chain joins TRBV5-6 and TRBJ1-2; D ambiguous. Germline V CDR1 and CDR2: SGHDT, YYEEEE. The CDR3 covers 11 residues. V shed 2 bases and J shed 5 bases, with 4 bases lying between them. The CDR3 loop reads CASSFLYGYTF. CDR3 bases: TGTGCCAGCAGCTTTCTTTATGGCTACACCTTC.

V and J are TRBV19 and TRBJ1-2; tentative D call: TRBD1 (5 bases). This CDR3 contains 15 residues. The germline V gene has CDR1 LNHDA and CDR2 SQIVND (reference sequence). V shed 3 bases and J shed 2 bases, with 13 bases lying between them. CDR3 sequence: CASSMGGRLNYGYTF. CDR3 nucleotide sequence: TGTGCCAGTAGTATGGGGGGGAGGTTGAACTATGGCTACACCTTC.

The rearrangement uses TRBV6-5 and TRBJ2-3, with TRBD1 identical over 7 bases. CDR3 length equals 13 residues. The trim removed 6 bases at V and 3 bases at J, leaving 3 bases unmatched. Germline V lookup: CDR1 MNHEY, CDR2 SVGAGI. The chain's CDR3 is CASRRQGTDTQYF. Here the CDR3 DNA reads TGTGCCAGCAGACGACAGGGTACAGATACGCAGTATTTT.

The genes are TRBV28 and TRBJ2-1; weak D call: TRBD1 (5 bases). The CDR3 is 15 amino acids. From germline, CDR1 is MDHEN and CDR2 SYDVKM. Trimming stripped 3 bases from V and 6 bases from J, with 15 bases between. CDR3 amino acids: CASSLGPGRGNEQFF. CDR3 DNA: TGTGCCAGCAGTTTGGGGCCGGGTAGGGGCAATGAGCAGTTCTTC.

This rearrangement joins TRBV20-1 to TRBJ2-5; D ambiguous. CDR3 size: 11 residues. Germline loops: CDR1 DFQATT, CDR2 SNEGSKA (reference sequence). The ends were cut back, 3 bases at V and 5 bases at J, with 7 bases in the middle. CDR3 DNA sequence: TGCAGTGCTAGCAATGGGGAGACCCAGTACTTC. This encodes CSASNGETQYF.

The chain employs TRBV18 and TRBJ2-1; possible D gene TRBD1, 5 bases. The length of the CDR3 is 15 residues. In germline, CDR1 is KGHSH, CDR2 LQKENI. V was clipped by 1 base and J by 3 bases, with 10 bases between them. The CDR3 loop reads CASSPQRQNYNEQFF. CDR3 DNA: TGTGCCAGCTCACCACAGAGACAGAACTACAATGAGCAGTTCTTC. The variable domain in full, completed from reference TRBV18 and TRBJ2-1, reads NAGVMQNPRHLVRRRGQEARLRCSPMKGHSHVYWYRQLPEEGLKFMVYLQKENIIDESGMPKERFSAEFPKEGPSILRIQQVVRGDSAAYFCASSPQRQNYNEQFFGPGTRLTVL.

V gene TRBV4-1 combines with J gene TRBJ1-2; 8 bases match TRBD1. This CDR3 has 13 amino acids. V shed 8 bases, J shed 8 bases, and the junction held 10 bases outside the gene matches. Germline-derived CDR1 and CDR2 are MGHRA and YSYEKL. The DNA of the CDR3 is TGCGCCAGCGGGGGGCAGGGGGCAAGGGGCTACACCTTC. Amino acids: CASGGQGARGYTF.

This chain connects TRBV2 to TRBJ2-7; no definite D call. The CDR3 spans 13 residues. Trimming took off 6 bases at V and 3 bases at J, with 12 bases between the two ends. From germline, CDR1 is SNHLY and CDR2 FYNNEI. CDR3 DNA sequence: TGTGCCAGCAGCCCGACGGAGTACTACGAGCAGTACTTC. Residues: CASSPTEYYEQYF.

The genes are TRBV29-1 and TRBJ1-2; possible D gene TRBD1, 5 bases. The length of the CDR3 is 12 residues. V was pared by 0 bases and J by 8 bases, with 10 bases between. Germline CDR1 reads SQVTM; CDR2 reads ANQGSEA. DNA for the CDR3: TGCAGCGTTGAAGATACGGGACTGGGCTACACCTTC. This translates into CSVEDTGLGYTF.